The 27 T cell receptor beta chains below all came from one sample that was sequenced in a study of T cells after yellow fever vaccination. One entry per CDR3 protein, called by TCRdb with MiXCR from the 5' RACE reads. The data show 96,000 or so distinct CDR3 sequences, roughly 10% seen once. The material was CD8+ T cells not binding an NS4B(214-222) dextramer, sorted from PBMCs, obtained approximately 16 days after the first yellow fever vaccination. These receptors were taken from a man younger than 35 who received the YFV17D yellow fever vaccine.

This clonotype was counted ten times or more. The rearrangement uses TRBV12-3 or TRBV12-4 and TRBJ2-5; D ambiguous. This CDR3 comprises 13 residues. Between the trimmed V and J ends, which lost 5 bases and 1 base, there was a span of 8 bases. CDR3 amino acids: CASSLGSQETQYF. CDR3 DNA: TGTGCCAGCAGTCTCGGGTCCCAAGAGACCCAGTACTTC.

The chain has TRBV29-1 and TRBJ2-5; 7 nucleotides agree with TRBD1. The CDR3 length is 14 residues. The V segment lost 3 bases and the J segment 2 bases; nucleotides outside the gene matches: 6. Germline CDR1 reads SQVTM; CDR2 reads ANQGSEA. In DNA, the CDR3 is TGCAGCGTTGAGACAGGGTGGGCTCAAGAGACCCAGTACTTC. Encoded protein: CSVETGWAQETQYF.

This clonotype was counted ten times or more. The J gene is TRBJ1-1, the V gene TRBV10-3; D perhaps matches TRBD1 (6 bases). V was clipped by 8 bases and J by 4 bases, with 20 bases between them. The germline CDR1 and CDR2 sequences are ENHRY and SYGVKD. There are 15 residues in the CDR3. The CDR3 is CAILPQTGGGTEAFF. CDR3 coding DNA: TGTGCCATCCTGCCACAAACCGGGGGCGGCACTGAAGCTTTCTTT.

The rearrangement uses TRBV9 and TRBJ2-3, with TRBD2 identical over 8 bases. The CDR3 extends over 14 amino acids. Trimming cost V 6 bases and J 4 bases; bases outside gene matches: 7. Germline V lookup: CDR1 SGDLS, CDR2 YYNGEE. DNA of the CDR3: TGTGCCAGCAACGCGGGGGGCCATGCAGATACGCAGTATTTT. Protein product: CASNAGGHADTQYF. Combining the CDR3 with reference TRBV9 and TRBJ2-3 gives the whole variable domain DSGVTQTPKHLITATGQRVTLRCSPRSGDLSVYWYQQSLDQGLQFLIQYYNGEERAKGNILERFSAQQFPDLHSELNLSSLELGDSALYFCASNAGGHADTQYFGPGTRLTVL.

This clonotype was observed a few times. This chain connects TRBV27 to TRBJ2-3; D gene unclear. V lost 0 bases and J 4 bases, leaving 17 bases between the germline ends. This CDR3 is built from 17 residues. Germline CDR1 reads MNHEY; CDR2 reads SMNVEV (reference sequence). The CDR3 loop is CASSLSDAGFIADTQYF. CDR3 coding DNA: TGTGCCAGCAGTTTATCGGACGCAGGCTTTATCGCAGATACGCAGTATTTT.

About this clonotype itself: This sequence may be a read error, since a much larger clone differs from it by one base. The chain combines TRBV10-3 with TRBJ2-7; D is perhaps TRBD1 (6 bases). The CDR3 has 13 residues. Germline lookup yields CDR1 ENHRY and CDR2 SYGVKD. Between the trimmed V and J ends, which lost 8 bases and 3 bases, there was a span of 14 bases. DNA of the CDR3: TGTGCCATCGGTACGGGACATCACTACGAGCAGTACGTC. Protein: CAIGTGHHYEQYV.

This clonotype was counted only a few times. The rearrangement joins TRBV3-1 to TRBJ1-2; the D is unclear. The CDR3 runs 14 residues. Trimming cost V 4 bases and J 3 bases, with 12 bases left between them. Germline V gene data show CDR1 as LGHDT and CDR2 as YNNKEL (reference sequence). In DNA form, the CDR3 reads TGTGCCAGCAGCCCAGACCCTGTATACTATGGCTACACCTTC. Translation: CASSPDPVYYGYTF.

Only a few counts were recorded for this clonotype. This rearrangement joins TRBV5-5 to TRBJ1-1; 9 bases are shared with TRBD1. V lost 4 bases, J lost 10 bases, and 11 bases stayed unmatched. The CDR3 is made up of 14 amino acids. Germline V lookup: CDR1 SGHKS, CDR2 YYEKEE (reference sequence). CDR3 residues: CASSPTGGMLGAFF. The CDR3 nucleotides read TGTGCCAGCAGCCCGACAGGGGGGATGTTGGGAGCTTTCTTT. Using reference TRBV5-5 and TRBJ1-1 for the parts outside the CDR3, the full variable domain is DAGVTQSPTHLIKTRGQQVTLRCSPISGHKSVSWYQQVLGQGPQFIFQYYEKEERGRGNFPDRFSARQFPNYSSELNVNALLLGDSALYLCASSPTGGMLGAFFGQGTRLTVV.

V is TRBV9 and J is TRBJ1-6, with a weak D call TRBD1 (5 bases). The CDR3 consists of 14 residues. Trimming took off 7 bases at V and 9 bases at J, with 17 bases between the two ends. Germline V CDR1 and CDR2: SGDLS, YYNGEE. The CDR3 DNA sequence: TGTGCCAGCGGTATCGGGTGGGGGATTTCACCCCTCCACTTT. Translating it yields CASGIGWGISPLHF.

This clonotype came up a few times. V gene TRBV7-2 combines with J gene TRBJ1-1; weak D call: TRBD1 (5 bases). This CDR3 has 15 amino acids. CDR1 and CDR2 (germline): SGHTA, FQGNSA. Trimming took 4 bases from V and 1 from J, leaving 13 bases between them. The CDR3 is CASSSTGPKNTEAFF. The CDR3 nucleotides are TGTGCCAGCAGCTCCACAGGACCAAAGAACACTGAAGCTTTCTTT.

The chain couples TRBV4-1 to TRBJ2-7, with D unresolved. This CDR3 is 13 amino acids long. The V gene's germline CDR1 is MGHRA and CDR2 YSYEKL. Trimming shortened V by 2 bases and J by 3 bases, and 8 bases separated the two germline ends. DNA of the CDR3: TGCGCCAGCAGCCAATTGGGTAACTACGAGCAGTACTTC. This sequence encodes CASSQLGNYEQYF.

V gene TRBV12-3 or TRBV12-4 combines with J gene TRBJ2-3, with D maybe TRBD1 (6 bases). This CDR3 is 14 amino acids long. V was cut by 9 bases and J by 2 bases, with 15 bases left in between. The CDR3 is CASSGTYYTDTQYF. CDR3 sequence (DNA): TGTGCCAGTTCGGGGACATACTACACAGATACGCAGTATTTT.

This clonotype was found a few times. The chain employs TRBV4-3 and TRBJ2-1; TRBD1 matches 8 bases. The CDR3 totals 15 residues. The V gene end was trimmed by 1 base and the J gene end by 8 bases; junction bases not matched to a gene: 7. The germline CDR1 and CDR2 sequences are LGHNA and YSLEER. The CDR3 nucleotides read TGCGCCAGCAGCCAAGGGGACAGGAGCGCCGATGAGCAGTTCTTC. Protein sequence: CASSQGDRSADEQFF.

This chain uses TRBV27 with TRBJ1-3; maybe TRBD1 (5 bases). The CDR3 runs to 13 residues. The germline V gene encodes CDR1 MNHEY and CDR2 SMNVEV (reference sequence). V was shortened by 7 bases and J by 2 bases, with 9 bases between the two germline ends. The CDR3 loop is CASTSGPGNTIYF. DNA for the CDR3: TGTGCCAGCACGTCAGGGCCTGGAAACACCATATATTTT.

This clonotype was observed at least ten times. The chain is built from TRBV6-4 and TRBJ2-1, with 15 bases identical to TRBD2. This CDR3 comprises 15 residues. Germline CDR1 reads MRHNA; CDR2 reads SNTAGT. J lost 6 bases, V lost 4 bases, and 1 base had no gene match. CDR3 DNA sequence: TGTGCCAGCAGTGGGACTAGCGGGGGGGCCAATGAGCAGTTCTTC. This gives the protein CASSGTSGGANEQFF.

This clonotype showed up just a few times. V gene TRBV12-3 or TRBV12-4 combines with J gene TRBJ2-7; a possible D gene is TRBD2 (5 bases). V was pared by 6 bases and J by 2 bases, with 14 bases between. The CDR3 contains 14 residues. The CDR3 sequence is CASSPGRGAYEQYF. CDR3 DNA: TGTGCCAGCAGCCCCGGACGGGGAGCCTACGAGCAGTACTTC.

The rearrangement links TRBV7-3 to TRBJ2-1; D might be TRBD2 (5 bases). The V and J ends lost 2 bases and 3 bases respectively, with 11 bases between them. CDR3 size: 15 residues. Germline lookup yields CDR1 SGHTA and CDR2 FQGTGA. The CDR3 sequence: CASSLGAGFYNEQFF. Written as DNA, the CDR3 is TGTGCCAGCAGCTTAGGTGCGGGTTTCTACAATGAGCAGTTCTTC.

In this sample, this clonotype turned up a few times. The chain is built from TRBV4-1 and TRBJ2-5, with TRBD1 matching over 7 bases. Germline CDR1 and CDR2: MGHRA and YSYEKL. V was clipped by 4 bases and J by 4 bases; unmatched bases: 12. The CDR3 runs 16 residues. CDR3 DNA sequence: TGCGCCAGCAGCCCACGCGAGGGGGCCTTTCTAGAGACCCAGTACTTC. Encoded protein: CASSPREGAFLETQYF.

This chain connects TRBV12-3 or TRBV12-4 to TRBJ2-2; D is unclear. CDR3 length: 12 amino acids. V lost 8 bases and J 4 bases, leaving 8 bases between the germline ends. The CDR3 DNA is TGTGCCAGCTCCGAACGCACCGGGGAGCTGTTTTTT. This translates into CASSERTGELFF.

This clonotype was observed a few times. This rearrangement joins TRBV20-1 to TRBJ2-1, with 16 bases fitting TRBD2. V dropped 5 bases and J dropped 4; count of bases not matched to a gene: 2. Germline V gene sequence: CDR1 DFQATT, CDR2 SNEGSKA (reference sequence). CDR3 length: 15 residues. For the CDR3, the DNA is TGCAGTGCTGAGGGACTAGCGGGGGGGTACAATGAGCAGTTCTTC. Protein: CSAEGLAGGYNEQFF.

The sample holds many counts of this clonotype. This chain connects TRBV13 to TRBJ1-2, with no clear D. This CDR3 region has 14 residues. With 4 bases removed from V and 3 bases from J, the gap between germline ends came to 12 bases. From germline, CDR1 is PRHDT and CDR2 FYEKMQ (reference sequence). CDR3 nucleotide sequence: TGTGCCAGCAGCTCCGACGGGGAGTACTATGGCTACACCTTC. It encodes CASSSDGEYYGYTF.

This clonotype has more than one count but fewer than ten. The chain recombines TRBV11-2 with TRBJ2-3; unclear D gene. This CDR3 is 13 amino acids long. The ends were cut back, 1 base at V and 4 bases at J, with 6 bases in the middle. Germline CDR1 and CDR2: SGHAT and FQNNGV. The CDR3 reads CASSLGVADTQYF. The CDR3 nucleotides are TGTGCCAGCAGCTTAGGGGTAGCAGATACGCAGTATTTT.

The sample holds many counts of this clonotype. V usage is TRBV10-3 and J usage is TRBJ1-3, with 7 bases that match TRBD1. Trimming took 10 bases from V and 1 from J; bases not matched to a gene: 7. Germline lookup yields CDR1 ENHRY and CDR2 SYGVKD. The CDR3 sequence is 14 residues long. CDR3 nucleotides: TGTGCCACCCGGGACAGCAATTCTGGAAACACCATATATTTT. Translating gives CATRDSNSGNTIYF.

This chain connects TRBV7-9 to TRBJ1-6; the D gene is possibly TRBD1 (6 bases). The germline V gene has CDR1 SEHNR and CDR2 FQNEAQ (reference sequence). V was cut by 5 bases and J by 10 bases, with 18 bases left in between. The CDR3 spans 15 residues. The CDR3: CASSREGTNRSPLHF. The CDR3 coding sequence is TGTGCCAGCAGCAGGGAGGGGACAAATCGATCACCCCTCCACTTT. The complete variable domain, with remaining parts taken from reference TRBV7-9 and TRBJ1-6, reads DTGVSQNPRHKITKRGQNVTFRCDPISEHNRLYWYRQTLGQGPEFLTYFQNEAQLEKSRLLSDRFSAERPKGSFSTLEIQRTEQGDSAMYLCASSREGTNRSPLHFGNGTRLTVT.

The genes are TRBV7-9 and TRBJ2-5, with D possibly being TRBD2 (6 bases). Deletions cut 8 bases from V and 0 bases from J, with 13 bases between. The CDR3 has 14 amino acids. Germline CDR1 is SEHNR and CDR2 is FQNEAQ (reference sequence). CDR3: CASLDYQNQETQYF. The CDR3 DNA reads as TGTGCCAGCTTGGACTACCAAAACCAAGAGACCCAGTACTTC.

The chain links TRBV13 to TRBJ1-1, with a weak D call TRBD1 (6 bases). V lost 6 bases and J lost 1, with 12 bases in between. Germline assignment: CDR1 PRHDT and CDR2 FYEKMQ (reference sequence). CDR3 size: 14 residues. The CDR3 spells CASSSKQGNTEAFF. In DNA form, the CDR3 reads TGTGCCAGCAGTTCTAAACAGGGGAACACTGAAGCTTTCTTT.

This clonotype showed up just a few times. The rearrangement uses TRBV9 and TRBJ2-5; D uncertain. Germline V lookup: CDR1 SGDLS, CDR2 YYNGEE. Trimming removed 0 bases at V and 7 bases at J, with 16 bases between. CDR3 size: 15 residues. The CDR3 here is CASSVEGSPSGTQYF. The CDR3 DNA is TGTGCCAGCAGCGTAGAGGGCAGCCCGTCGGGGACCCAGTACTTC.